The 3 T cell receptor beta chains below all came from one sample that was sequenced in a study of cytomegalovirus exposure and HLA in healthy donors. Researchers ran the PCR with 60 Vbeta and 13 Jbeta primers. The method was immunoSEQ multiplex PCR; TCRdb's version includes in-frame clones alone and lacks a portion of them. The repertoire consists of 150,000 to 200,000 clones, with roughly four fifths occurring once and the leading ten covering less than 2%. The sequencing sample was made of PBMCs. The source is a man aged 25 to 40 in good health and CMV-seronegative.

This clone was counted a few times. CDR3 sequence reads: CASNNPGSPREQYF. The CDR3 nucleotides are TGTGCCAGCAATAACCCCGGGAGTCCGAGGGAGCAGTACTTC. This chain uses TRBV28 with TRBJ2-7; a possible D gene is TRBD2 (6 bases). Trimming pared 7 bases from V and 7 bases from J, leaving 20 bases between. The CDR3 runs 14 residues. Germline values: CDR1 MDHEN, CDR2 SYDVKM.

The gene calls are TRBV6-5 and TRBJ1-4; D might be TRBD1 (5 bases). V shed 4 bases and J shed 5 bases, with 8 bases lying between them. CDR3 size: 13 residues. Germline values: CDR1 MNHEY, CDR2 SVGAGI. CDR3 nucleotide sequence: TGTGCCAGCAGTTCAGGGAGGAATGAAAAACTGTTTTTT. Translated: CASSSGRNEKLFF.

The chain joins TRBV7-6 to TRBJ2-7; TRBD1 aligns across 8 bases. Germline CDR1 and CDR2: SGHVS and FNYEAQ. This CDR3 has 15 residues. The V segment lost 4 bases and the J segment 5 bases; nucleotides outside the gene matches: 10. Here the CDR3 reads CASSSRQGIPHEQYF. The CDR3 bases are TGTGCCAGCAGCTCAAGACAGGGGATTCCTCACGAGCAGTACTTC.